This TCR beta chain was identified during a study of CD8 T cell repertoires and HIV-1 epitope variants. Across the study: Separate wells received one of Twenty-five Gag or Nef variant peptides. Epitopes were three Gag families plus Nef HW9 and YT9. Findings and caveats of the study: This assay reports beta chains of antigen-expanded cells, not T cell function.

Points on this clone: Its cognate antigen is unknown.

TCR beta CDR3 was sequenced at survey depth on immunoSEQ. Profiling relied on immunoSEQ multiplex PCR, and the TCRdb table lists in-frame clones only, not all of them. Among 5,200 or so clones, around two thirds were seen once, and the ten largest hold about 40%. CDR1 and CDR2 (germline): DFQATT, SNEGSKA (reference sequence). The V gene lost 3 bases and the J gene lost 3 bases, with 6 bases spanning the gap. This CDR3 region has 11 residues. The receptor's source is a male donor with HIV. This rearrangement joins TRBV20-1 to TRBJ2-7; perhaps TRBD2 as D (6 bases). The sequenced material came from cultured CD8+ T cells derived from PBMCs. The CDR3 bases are TGCAGTGCTAGGGGGGGCTACGAGCAGTACTTC. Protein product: CSARGGYEQYF.